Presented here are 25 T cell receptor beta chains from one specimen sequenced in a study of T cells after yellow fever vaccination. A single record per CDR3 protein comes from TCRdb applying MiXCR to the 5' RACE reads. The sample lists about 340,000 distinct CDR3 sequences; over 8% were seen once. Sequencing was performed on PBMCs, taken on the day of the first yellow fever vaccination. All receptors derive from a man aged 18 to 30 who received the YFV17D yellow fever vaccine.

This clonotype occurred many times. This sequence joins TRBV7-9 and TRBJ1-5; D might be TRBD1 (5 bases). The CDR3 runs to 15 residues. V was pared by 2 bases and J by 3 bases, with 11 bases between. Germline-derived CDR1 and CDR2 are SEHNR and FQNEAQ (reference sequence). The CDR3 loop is CASSLSRDPNQPQHF. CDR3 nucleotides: TGTGCCAGCAGCTTAAGCCGGGACCCCAATCAGCCCCAGCATTTT.

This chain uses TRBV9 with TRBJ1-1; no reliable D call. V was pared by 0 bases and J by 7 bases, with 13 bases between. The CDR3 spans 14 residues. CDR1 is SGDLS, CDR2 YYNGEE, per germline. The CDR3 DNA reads TGTGCCAGCAGCGTAGAAGGGAATGCGGATGAAGCTTTCTTT. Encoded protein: CASSVEGNADEAFF.

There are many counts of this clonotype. The CDR3 DNA reads as TGCGCCAGCAGCTTGGGGCCGGCTGGCGAGCAGTACTTC. This codes for CASSLGPAGEQYF. This sequence joins TRBV5-1 and TRBJ2-7; D gene ambiguous. Germline CDR1 and CDR2: SGHRS and YFSETQ. CDR3 length: 13 amino acids. V lost 0 bases and J 6 bases, leaving 10 bases between the germline ends.

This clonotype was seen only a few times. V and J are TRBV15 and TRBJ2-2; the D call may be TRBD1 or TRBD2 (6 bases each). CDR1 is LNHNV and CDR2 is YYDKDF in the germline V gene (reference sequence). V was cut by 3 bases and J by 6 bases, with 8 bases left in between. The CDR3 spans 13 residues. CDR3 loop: CATSSGGSGELFF. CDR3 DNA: TGTGCCACCAGCAGCGGGGGCTCCGGGGAGCTGTTTTTT.

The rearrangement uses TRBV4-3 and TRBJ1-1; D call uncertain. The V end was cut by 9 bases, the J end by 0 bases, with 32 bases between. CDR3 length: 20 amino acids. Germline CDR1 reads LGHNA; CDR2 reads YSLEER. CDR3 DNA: TGCGCCAGACGAAATGGTTATGTCGCGGATGAGAATACCATGAACACTGAAGCTTTCTTT. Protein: CARRNGYVADENTMNTEAFF.

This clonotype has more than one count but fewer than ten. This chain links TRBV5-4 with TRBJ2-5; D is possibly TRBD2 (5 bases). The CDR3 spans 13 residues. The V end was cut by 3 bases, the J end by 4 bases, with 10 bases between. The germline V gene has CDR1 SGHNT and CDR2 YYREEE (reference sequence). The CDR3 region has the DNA TGTGCCAGCAGCTCCGTCGCGGGAGAGACCCAGTACTTC. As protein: CASSSVAGETQYF.

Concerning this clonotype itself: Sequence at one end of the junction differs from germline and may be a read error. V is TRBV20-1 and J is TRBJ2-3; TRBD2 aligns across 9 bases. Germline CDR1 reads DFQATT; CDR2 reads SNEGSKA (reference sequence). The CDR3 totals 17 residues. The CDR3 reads CSARGLASGFGTDTQYF. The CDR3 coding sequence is TGCAGTGCCAGAGGACTAGCGTCGGGGTTTGGCACAGATACGCAGTATTTT.

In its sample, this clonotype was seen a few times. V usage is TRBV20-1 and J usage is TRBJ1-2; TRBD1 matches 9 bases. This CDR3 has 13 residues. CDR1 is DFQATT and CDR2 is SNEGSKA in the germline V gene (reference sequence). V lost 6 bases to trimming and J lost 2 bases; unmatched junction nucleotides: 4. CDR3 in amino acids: CSATGTGNYGYTF. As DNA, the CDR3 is TGCAGTGCAACCGGGACAGGGAACTATGGCTACACCTTC.

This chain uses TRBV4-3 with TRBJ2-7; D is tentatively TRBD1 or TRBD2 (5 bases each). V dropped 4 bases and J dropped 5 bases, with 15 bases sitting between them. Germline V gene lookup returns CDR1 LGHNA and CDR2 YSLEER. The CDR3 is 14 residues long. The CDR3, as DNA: TGCGCCAGCAGCCGAGAGGGGATGCAGGACGAGCAGTACTTC. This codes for CASSREGMQDEQYF.

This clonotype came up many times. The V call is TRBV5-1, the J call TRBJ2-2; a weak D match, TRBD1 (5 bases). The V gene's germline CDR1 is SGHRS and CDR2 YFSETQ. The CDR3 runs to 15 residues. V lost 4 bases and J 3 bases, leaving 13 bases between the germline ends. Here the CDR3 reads CASSHPGYHTGELFF. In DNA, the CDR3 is TGCGCCAGCAGCCACCCAGGGTACCACACCGGGGAGCTGTTTTTT.

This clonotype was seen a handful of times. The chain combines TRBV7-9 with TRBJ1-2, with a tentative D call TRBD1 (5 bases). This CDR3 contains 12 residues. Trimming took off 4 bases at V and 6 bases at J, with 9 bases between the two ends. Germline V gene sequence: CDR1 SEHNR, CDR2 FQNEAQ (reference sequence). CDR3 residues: CASSYGGDGYTF. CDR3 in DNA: TGTGCCAGCAGCTATGGAGGGGATGGCTACACCTTC.

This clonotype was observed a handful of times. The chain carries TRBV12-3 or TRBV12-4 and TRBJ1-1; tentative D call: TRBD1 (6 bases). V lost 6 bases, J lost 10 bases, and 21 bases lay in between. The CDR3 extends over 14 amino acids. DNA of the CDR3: TGTGCCAGCAGGGGGGTTCAGGGGACCCCGGGAGCTTTCTTT. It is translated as CASRGVQGTPGAFF.

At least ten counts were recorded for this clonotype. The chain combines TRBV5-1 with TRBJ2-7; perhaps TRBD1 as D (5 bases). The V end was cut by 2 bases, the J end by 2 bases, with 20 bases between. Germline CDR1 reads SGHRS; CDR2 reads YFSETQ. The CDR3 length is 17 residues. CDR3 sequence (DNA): TGCGCCAGCAGCTTACCGACGGACACCGGGTCCCCCTACGAGCAGTACTTC. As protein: CASSLPTDTGSPYEQYF.

CDR3 nucleotides: TGTGCCAGCAGCTACGACAGCTACGAGCAGTACGTC. Translating it yields CASSYDSYEQYV. This rearrangement joins TRBV5-8 to TRBJ2-7, with a weak D call TRBD1 (5 bases). V dropped 3 bases and J dropped 3 bases, with 7 bases sitting between them. Per the germline V gene, CDR1 is SGHTS and CDR2 is YDEGEE. The CDR3 sequence is 12 residues long.

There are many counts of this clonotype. The CDR3 protein is CASSPPTGATEAFF. DNA for the CDR3: TGCGCCAGCAGCCCGCCGACAGGGGCGACTGAAGCTTTCTTT. V is TRBV5-1 and J is TRBJ1-1; 8 nucleotides agree with TRBD1. Unmatched junction bases numbered 7, after V lost 4 bases and J lost 5 bases. Germline CDR1 is SGHRS and CDR2 is YFSETQ. This CDR3 is built from 14 residues.

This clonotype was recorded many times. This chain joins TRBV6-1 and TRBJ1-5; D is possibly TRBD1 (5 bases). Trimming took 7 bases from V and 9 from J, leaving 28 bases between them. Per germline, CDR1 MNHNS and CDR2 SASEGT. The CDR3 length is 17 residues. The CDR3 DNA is TGTGCCAGCATCGACGCCGTGGGGGAGGGAGCCTTACGGCCCCAGCATTTT. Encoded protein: CASIDAVGEGALRPQHF.

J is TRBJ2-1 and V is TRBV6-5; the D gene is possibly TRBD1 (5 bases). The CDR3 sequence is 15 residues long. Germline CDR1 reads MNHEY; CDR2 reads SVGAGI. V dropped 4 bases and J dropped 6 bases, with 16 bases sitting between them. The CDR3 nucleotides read TGTGCCAGCAGTTCATCTCGGGCAGGGTCCAATGAGCAGTTCTTC. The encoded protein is CASSSSRAGSNEQFF.

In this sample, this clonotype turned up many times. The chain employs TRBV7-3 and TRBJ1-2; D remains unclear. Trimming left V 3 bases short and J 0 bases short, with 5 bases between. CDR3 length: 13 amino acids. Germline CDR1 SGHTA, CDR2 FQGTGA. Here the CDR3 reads CASSFSANYGYTF. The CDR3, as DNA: TGTGCCAGCAGCTTCTCCGCTAACTATGGCTACACCTTC.

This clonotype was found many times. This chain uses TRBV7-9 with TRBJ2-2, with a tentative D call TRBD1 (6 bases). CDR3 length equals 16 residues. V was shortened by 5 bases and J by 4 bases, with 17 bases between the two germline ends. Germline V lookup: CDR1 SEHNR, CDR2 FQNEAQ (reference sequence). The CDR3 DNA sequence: TGTGCCAGCAGCCCGTGGTCAGACAGGCCCACCGGGGAGCTGTTTTTT. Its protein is CASSPWSDRPTGELFF.

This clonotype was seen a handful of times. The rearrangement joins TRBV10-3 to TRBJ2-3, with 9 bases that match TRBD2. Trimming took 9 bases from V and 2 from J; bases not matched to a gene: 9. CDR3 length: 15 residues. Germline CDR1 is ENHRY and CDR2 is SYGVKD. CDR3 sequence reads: CAIAILAGNTDTQYF. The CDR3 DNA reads TGTGCCATAGCCATCCTAGCGGGAAACACAGATACGCAGTATTTT.

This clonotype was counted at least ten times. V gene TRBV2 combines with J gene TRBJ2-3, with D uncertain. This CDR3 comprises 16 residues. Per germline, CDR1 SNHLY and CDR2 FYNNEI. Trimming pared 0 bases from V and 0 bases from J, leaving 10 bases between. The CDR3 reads CASSEAPSTSTDTQYF. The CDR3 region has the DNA TGTGCCAGCAGTGAAGCGCCCTCAACTAGCACAGATACGCAGTATTTT.

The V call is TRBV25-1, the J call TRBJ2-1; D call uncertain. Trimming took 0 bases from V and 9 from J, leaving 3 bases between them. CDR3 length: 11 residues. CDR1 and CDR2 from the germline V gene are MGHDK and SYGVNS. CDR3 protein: CASSEYREQFF. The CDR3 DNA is TGTGCCAGCAGTGAATACCGTGAGCAGTTCTTC.

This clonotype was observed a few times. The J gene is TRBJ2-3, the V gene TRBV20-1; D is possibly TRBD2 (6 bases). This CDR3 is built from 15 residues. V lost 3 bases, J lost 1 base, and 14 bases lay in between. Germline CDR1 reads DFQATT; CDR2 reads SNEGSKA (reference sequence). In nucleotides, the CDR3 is TGCAGTGCTAGGGAGTTTGGCGGGGGCACAGATACGCAGTATTTT. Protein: CSAREFGGGTDTQYF.

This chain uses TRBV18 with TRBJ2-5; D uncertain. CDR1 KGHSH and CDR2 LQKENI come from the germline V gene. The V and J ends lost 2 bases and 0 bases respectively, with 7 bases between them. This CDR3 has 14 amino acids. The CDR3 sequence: CASSPAEYQETQYF. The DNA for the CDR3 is TGTGCCAGCTCACCAGCGGAGTACCAAGAGACCCAGTACTTC.

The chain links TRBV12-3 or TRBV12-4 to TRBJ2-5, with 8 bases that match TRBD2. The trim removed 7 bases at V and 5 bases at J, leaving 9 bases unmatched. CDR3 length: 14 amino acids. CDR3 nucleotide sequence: TGTGCCAGCACCGACCACGGGGGGGAGGAGACCCAGTACTTC. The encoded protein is CASTDHGGEETQYF.